The clone carrying this TCR beta chain occurred a few times. Its antigen is not identified. This sample stems from a study of early T cells in non-severe SARS-CoV-2 infection. Study in general: Chains were not paired, and sequencing was done on bulk RNA from unsorted whole blood. Study-wide findings and caveats: Comparison of clonotypes with VDJdb favored anti-spike CD8 responses while missing private and CD4 specificities.

Unique molecular identifiers were attached to individual cDNA molecules. TCRdb reprocessed the 5' RACE reads via MiXCR and lists one record per CDR3 protein. The sample gives tens of thousands of distinct CDR3 sequences, approximately 13% of which show up once; roughly 8% is in the top ten. Looked up from germline, CDR1 is MDHEN and CDR2 is SYDVKM. The CDR3 runs to 14 residues. V dropped 8 bases and J dropped 9; count of bases not matched to a gene: 8. The chain recombines TRBV28 with TRBJ2-1, with 12 bases fitting TRBD2. The TCR comes from an adult who was a healthcare worker with PCR-confirmed SARS-CoV-2 infection or an uninfected control (not recorded which). Sequencing input: whole blood. The CDR3 sequence: CASLRLAGDTEQFF. The CDR3, as DNA: TGTGCCAGCCTCCGACTAGCGGGAGATACTGAGCAGTTCTTC.